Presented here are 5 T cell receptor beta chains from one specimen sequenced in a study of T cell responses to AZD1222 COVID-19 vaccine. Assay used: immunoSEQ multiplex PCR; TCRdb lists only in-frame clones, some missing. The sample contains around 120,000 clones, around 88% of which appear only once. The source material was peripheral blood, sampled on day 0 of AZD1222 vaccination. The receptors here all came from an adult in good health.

The CDR3 region has the DNA TGTGCCAGCAGTTTACGTTCAGGGATGGGGTACTCTGGGGCCAACGTCCTGACTTTC. Its protein is CASSLRSGMGYSGANVLTF. The J gene is TRBJ2-6, the V gene TRBV27, with D perhaps matching TRBD1 (5 bases). The CDR3 runs to 19 residues. Germline V lookup: CDR1 MNHEY, CDR2 SMNVEV (reference sequence). Trimming took off 2 bases at V and 0 bases at J, with 17 bases between the two ends.

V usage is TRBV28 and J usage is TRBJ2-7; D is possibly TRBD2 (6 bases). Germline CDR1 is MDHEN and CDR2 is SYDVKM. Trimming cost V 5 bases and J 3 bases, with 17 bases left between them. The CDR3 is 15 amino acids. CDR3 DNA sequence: TGTGCCAGCAGTACCCCGGGGACTGGTAACTACGAGCAGTACTTC. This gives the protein CASSTPGTGNYEQYF.

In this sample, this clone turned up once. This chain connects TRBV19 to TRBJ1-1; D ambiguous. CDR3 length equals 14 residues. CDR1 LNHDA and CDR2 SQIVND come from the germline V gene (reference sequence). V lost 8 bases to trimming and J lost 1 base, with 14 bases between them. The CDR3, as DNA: TGTGCCAGTGGACCGGTCCAGCAGAACACTGAAGCTTTCTTT. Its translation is CASGPVQQNTEAFF. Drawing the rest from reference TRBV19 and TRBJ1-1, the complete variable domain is DGGITQSPKYLFRKEGQNVTLSCEQNLNHDAMYWYRQDPGQGLRLIYYSQIVNDFQKGDIAEGYSVSREKKESFPLTVTSAQKNPTAFYLCASGPVQQNTEAFFGQGTRLTVV.

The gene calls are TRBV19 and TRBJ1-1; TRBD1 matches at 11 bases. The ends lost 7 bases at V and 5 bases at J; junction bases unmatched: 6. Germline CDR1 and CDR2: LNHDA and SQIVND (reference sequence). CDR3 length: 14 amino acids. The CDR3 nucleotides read TGTGCCAGTACCCTGGACAGGGGGCATACTGAAGCTTTCTTT. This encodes CASTLDRGHTEAFF.

The CDR3 here is CAWSEGRDRGRGEKLFF. DNA for the CDR3: TGTGCCTGGAGTGAGGGTAGGGACAGGGGACGTGGTGAAAAACTGTTTTTT. V is TRBV30 and J is TRBJ1-4; 10 positions match TRBD1. The CDR3 spans 17 residues. Per germline, CDR1 GTSNPN and CDR2 SVGIG (reference sequence). V lost 1 base, J lost 7 bases, and 12 bases stayed unmatched.